Sequencing of this T cell receptor beta chain was carried out in a study of technical replicates of blood from a few donors. Only in-frame clones appear in the TCRdb table, and some are missing; sequencing was by immunoSEQ multiplex PCR. This table has roughly 81,000 clones, about 97% appearing once. What was sequenced was T cells isolated from PBMCs. The TCR was taken from a human donor in good health.

CDR3 coding DNA: TGTGCCAGCAGCTTTCTCCCGGACAGGGACAAAGAGACCCAGTACTTC. It translates to CASSFLPDRDKETQYF. This chain links TRBV7-8 with TRBJ2-5; 8 bases line up with TRBD1. Germline CDR1 and CDR2: SGHVS and FQNEAQ. Trimming removed 3 bases from V and 3 bases from J; junction bases left unmatched: 9. This CDR3 has 16 amino acids.